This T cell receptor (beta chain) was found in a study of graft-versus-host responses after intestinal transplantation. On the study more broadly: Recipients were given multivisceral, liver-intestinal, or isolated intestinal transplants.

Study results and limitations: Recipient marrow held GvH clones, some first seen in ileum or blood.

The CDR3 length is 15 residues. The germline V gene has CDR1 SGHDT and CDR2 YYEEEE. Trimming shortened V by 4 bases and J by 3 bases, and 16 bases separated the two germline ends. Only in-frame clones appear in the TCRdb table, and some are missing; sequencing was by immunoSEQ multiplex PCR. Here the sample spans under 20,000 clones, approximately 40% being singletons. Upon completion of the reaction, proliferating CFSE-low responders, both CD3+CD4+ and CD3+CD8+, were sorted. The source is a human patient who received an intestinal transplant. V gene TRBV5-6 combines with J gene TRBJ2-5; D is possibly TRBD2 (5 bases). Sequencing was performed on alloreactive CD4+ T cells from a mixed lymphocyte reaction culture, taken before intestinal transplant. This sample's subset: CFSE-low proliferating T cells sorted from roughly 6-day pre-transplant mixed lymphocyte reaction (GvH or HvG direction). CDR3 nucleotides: TGTGCCAGCAGCCGAACGGGTGGAGGCAAAGAGACCCAGTACTTC. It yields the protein CASSRTGGGKETQYF.